This TCR beta chain was observed in a study of blood T cell repertoires in COVID-19. The ends lost 6 bases at V and 4 bases at J; junction bases unmatched: 8. Germline V gene sequence: CDR1 MNHEY, CDR2 SMNVEV (reference sequence). The CDR3 is 14 amino acids. Method: immunoSEQ multiplex PCR; TCRdb's copy keeps in-frame clones and lacks some. The sample contains 130,000 or so clones, over 75% of which appear only once. This sequence was found in a man aged 65 to 85 with active COVID-19. Sequencing was carried out using peripheral blood. This chain links TRBV27 with TRBJ1-2; TRBD1 matches 7 bases. CDR3 in DNA: TGTGCCAGCAGGTTGCTACAGGGGTCCTATGGCTACACCTTC. Amino acids: CASRLLQGSYGYTF.